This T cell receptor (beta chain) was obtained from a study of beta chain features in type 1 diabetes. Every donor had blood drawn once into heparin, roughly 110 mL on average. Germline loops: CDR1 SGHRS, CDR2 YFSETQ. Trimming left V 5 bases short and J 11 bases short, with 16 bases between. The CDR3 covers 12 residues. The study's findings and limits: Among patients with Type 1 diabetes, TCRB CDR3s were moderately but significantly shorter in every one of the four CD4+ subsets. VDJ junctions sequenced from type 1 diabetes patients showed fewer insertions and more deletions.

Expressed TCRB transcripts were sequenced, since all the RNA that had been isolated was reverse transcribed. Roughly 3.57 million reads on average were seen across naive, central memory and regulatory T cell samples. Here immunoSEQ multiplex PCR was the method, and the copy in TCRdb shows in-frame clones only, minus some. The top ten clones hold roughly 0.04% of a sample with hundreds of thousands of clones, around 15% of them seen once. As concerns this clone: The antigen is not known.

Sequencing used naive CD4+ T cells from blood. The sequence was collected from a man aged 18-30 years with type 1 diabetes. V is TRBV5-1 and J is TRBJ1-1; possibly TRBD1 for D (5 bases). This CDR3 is CASSWDFSGAFF. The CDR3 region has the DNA TGCGCCAGCAGTTGGGACTTCTCGGGGGCTTTCTTT.